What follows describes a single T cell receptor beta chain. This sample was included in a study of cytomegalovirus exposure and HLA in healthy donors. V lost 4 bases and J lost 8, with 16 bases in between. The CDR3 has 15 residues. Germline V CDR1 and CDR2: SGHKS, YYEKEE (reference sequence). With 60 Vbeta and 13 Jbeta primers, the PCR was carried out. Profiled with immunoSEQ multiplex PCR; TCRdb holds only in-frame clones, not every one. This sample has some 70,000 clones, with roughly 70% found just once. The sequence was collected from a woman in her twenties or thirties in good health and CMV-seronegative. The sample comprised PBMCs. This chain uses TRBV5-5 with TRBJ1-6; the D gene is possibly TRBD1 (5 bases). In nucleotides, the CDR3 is TGTGCCAGCAGCCCGCAGCAGGGTAATTATTCACCCCTCCACTTT. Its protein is CASSPQQGNYSPLHF.